What follows are 29 T cell receptor beta chains derived from one specimen sequenced in a study of CD8+ T cells in alopecia areata. RNA extraction and reverse transcription yielded cDNA as sequencing template. The table came from immunoSEQ multiplex PCR; TCRdb's copy has only in-frame clones and leaves some out. The data contain roughly 120,000 clones, 30% to 40% of them singletons. The source material was CD4+ T cells sorted from blood. The receptors were sampled from a human donor with alopecia areata.

The chain uses TRBV4-3 and TRBJ2-7, with D maybe TRBD1 (6 bases). Germline lookup yields CDR1 LGHNA and CDR2 YSLEER. The CDR3 extends over 16 amino acids. The V end lost 1 base, the J end lost 0 bases, and 13 bases lay between the germline ends. The chain's CDR3 is CASSQVFRGPSYEQYF. DNA of the CDR3: TGCGCCAGCAGCCAAGTTTTCAGGGGACCCTCCTACGAGCAGTACTTC.

This clone was observed a handful of times. This chain joins TRBV12-5 and TRBJ1-1; D is possibly TRBD1 (5 bases). The germline gives CDR1 LGHNT, CDR2 FRNRAP. V was cut by 2 bases and J by 5 bases, with 9 bases left in between. The CDR3 extends over 13 amino acids. This chain's CDR3 is CASGLMRGTEAFF. The CDR3, as DNA: TGTGCTAGTGGTTTGATGCGGGGGACTGAAGCTTTCTTT.

The chain recombines TRBV2 with TRBJ1-1; unclear D gene. The ends were cut back, 3 bases at V and 5 bases at J, with 13 bases in the middle. Looked up from germline, CDR1 is SNHLY and CDR2 is FYNNEI. The CDR3 loop spans 14 amino acids. CDR3 sequence: CASSDRSARTEAFF. In DNA form, the CDR3 reads TGTGCCAGCAGTGATCGGAGTGCGCGGACTGAAGCTTTCTTT.

The J gene is TRBJ2-3, the V gene TRBV27; D is ambiguous. There are 15 residues in the CDR3. Looked up from germline, CDR1 is MNHEY and CDR2 is SMNVEV (reference sequence). V was trimmed by 4 bases and J by 1 base, leaving 12 bases between them. This CDR3 is CASSSSPRGTDTQYF. The CDR3 coding sequence is TGTGCCAGCAGTTCATCCCCTCGGGGCACAGATACGCAGTATTTT.

This chain connects TRBV28 to TRBJ1-2, with a weak D call TRBD1 (6 bases). The CDR3 spans 12 residues. Per the germline V gene, CDR1 is MDHEN and CDR2 is SYDVKM. V was cut by 3 bases and J by 4 bases, with 6 bases left in between. The CDR3 DNA reads TGTGCCAGCAGTTTCAGGGGCTATGGCTACACCTTC. Translating gives CASSFRGYGYTF.

The chain has TRBV2 and TRBJ2-2; D not certain. The V end lost 11 bases, the J end lost 6 bases, and 10 bases lay between the germline ends. The CDR3 length is 11 residues. Germline V gives CDR1 SNHLY, CDR2 FYNNEI. The CDR3 sequence is CACQGPGELFF. DNA of the CDR3: TGTGCCTGCCAAGGGCCCGGGGAGCTGTTTTTT.

The V call is TRBV27, the J call TRBJ2-1; the match to TRBD1 covers 8 bases. The germline gives CDR1 MNHEY, CDR2 SMNVEV (reference sequence). V lost 8 bases and J lost 9; bases outside the gene matches: 12. The length of the CDR3 is 14 residues. The chain's CDR3 is CASENQGAQGEQFF. CDR3 in DNA: TGTGCCAGCGAAAATCAGGGGGCTCAAGGTGAGCAGTTCTTC.

Of note for this clone: Different DNA sequences within this sample yield the same CDR3. The rearrangement joins TRBV29-1 to TRBJ1-1; D is unresolved. The CDR3 extends over 13 amino acids. Deletions cut 0 bases from V and 0 bases from J, with 5 bases between. CDR1 is SQVTM, CDR2 ANQGSEA, per germline. The CDR3 nucleotides read TGCAGCGTTGAAGAGGGGATGAACACTGAAGCTTTCTTT. As protein: CSVEEGMNTEAFF.

The chain carries TRBV4-3 and TRBJ2-3, with no clear D. Germline V gene data show CDR1 as LGHNA and CDR2 as YSLEER. V was pared by 10 bases and J by 2 bases, with 16 bases between. This CDR3 spans 14 amino acids. The CDR3 region has the DNA TGCGCCACCAGGACCAACCTAATCACAGATACGCAGTATTTT. It codes for CATRTNLITDTQYF.

The V call is TRBV7-2, the J call TRBJ2-3; the D gene is possibly TRBD2 (5 bases). Trimming pared 4 bases from V and 5 bases from J, leaving 10 bases between. CDR1 is SGHTA and CDR2 is FQGNSA in the germline V gene. The CDR3 is made up of 13 amino acids. The CDR3 here is CASSSVRGDTQYF. CDR3 in DNA: TGTGCCAGCAGCTCCGTCCGGGGAGATACGCAGTATTTT.

CDR3 DNA: TGTGCCAGCAGTGATCCCGGTTACAATGAGCAGTTCTTC. It specifies CASSDPGYNEQFF. The V call is TRBV25-1, the J call TRBJ2-1; D remains ambiguous. The CDR3 contains 13 residues. The ends were cut back, 3 bases at V and 4 bases at J, with 7 bases in the middle. In germline, CDR1 is MGHDK, CDR2 SYGVNS.

The sample holds a few counts of this clone. The genes are TRBV29-1 and TRBJ2-1; possibly TRBD1 or TRBD2 for D (6 bases each). Trimming took 6 bases from V and 0 from J, leaving 18 bases between them. CDR3 length equals 16 residues. Germline V gives CDR1 SQVTM, CDR2 ANQGSEA. CDR3 loop: CSVLPRRGISYNEQFF. CDR3 coding DNA: TGCAGCGTCCTTCCCCGGAGGGGGATCTCCTACAATGAGCAGTTCTTC.

V and J are TRBV7-3 and TRBJ2-3; D gene unclear. V was shortened by 5 bases and J by 3 bases, with 6 bases between the two germline ends. Germline V gene lookup returns CDR1 SGHTA and CDR2 FQGTGA. The CDR3 is made up of 12 amino acids. CDR3 residues: CASSAFTDTQYF. In DNA, the CDR3 is TGTGCCAGCAGCGCCTTTACAGATACGCAGTATTTT.

This chain uses TRBV29-1 with TRBJ1-1, with D possibly matching TRBD1 (6 bases). V was clipped by 3 bases and J by 11 bases, with 19 bases between them. Germline V gives CDR1 SQVTM, CDR2 ANQGSEA. The CDR3 has 13 amino acids. The CDR3 is CSVERGQGITAFF. As DNA, the CDR3 is TGCAGCGTTGAGAGAGGGCAGGGGATCACCGCTTTCTTT.

This clone was recorded a few times. This chain connects TRBV15 to TRBJ1-2; no reliable D call. Trimming took 0 bases from V and 4 from J, leaving 12 bases between them. Germline V gives CDR1 LNHNV, CDR2 YYDKDF (reference sequence). The CDR3 is 15 amino acids. The CDR3 DNA reads as TGTGCCACCAGCAGAGAACGGGAACCATTCTATGGCTACACCTTC. Translation: CATSREREPFYGYTF.

This rearrangement joins TRBV7-2 to TRBJ2-3; D unresolved. CDR1 and CDR2 from the germline V gene are SGHTA and FQGNSA. There are 13 residues in the CDR3. Trimming shortened V by 3 bases and J by 5 bases, and 9 bases separated the two germline ends. The CDR3 DNA sequence: TGTGCCAGCAGCTTGTCACTCATAGATACGCAGTATTTT. Protein: CASSLSLIDTQYF.

This chain links TRBV12-5 with TRBJ1-2; TRBD1 is a possible D gene (6 bases). From germline, CDR1 is LGHNT and CDR2 FRNRAP. The CDR3 loop spans 13 amino acids. The V end was cut by 6 bases, the J end by 4 bases, with 12 bases between. The CDR3 loop is CASGPTGGYGYTF. CDR3 coding DNA: TGTGCTAGTGGCCCGACAGGCGGCTATGGCTACACCTTC.

The J gene is TRBJ2-3, the V gene TRBV30; 8 nucleotides align to TRBD1. Trimming took 0 bases from V and 6 from J; bases not matched to a gene: 5. In germline, CDR1 is GTSNPN, CDR2 SVGIG (reference sequence). The CDR3 extends over 14 amino acids. CDR3 DNA sequence: TGTGCCTGGAGTGTAACAGGGGGGTCGGATACGCAGTATTTT. Protein product: CAWSVTGGSDTQYF.

The rearrangement uses TRBV27 and TRBJ2-7; D gene uncertain. With 3 bases removed from V and 2 bases from J, the gap between germline ends came to 14 bases. The CDR3 sequence is 15 residues long. Germline V gene data show CDR1 as MNHEY and CDR2 as SMNVEV (reference sequence). The CDR3 bases are TGTGCCAGCAGTTTCAGCTCAGAAGTAACCTACGAGCAGTACTTC. It is translated as CASSFSSEVTYEQYF.

In this sample, this clone turned up a few times. The V gene is TRBV29-1, the J gene TRBJ2-7, with D maybe TRBD1 (6 bases). The V gene lost 0 bases and the J gene lost 3 bases, with 12 bases spanning the gap. The CDR3 runs 14 residues. Germline V gene sequence: CDR1 SQVTM, CDR2 ANQGSEA. CDR3 sequence: CSVEDSGRGYEQYF. The CDR3 DNA is TGCAGCGTTGAAGATTCAGGCAGGGGCTACGAGCAGTACTTC.

This clone came up a few times. V is TRBV6-5 and J is TRBJ2-5, with a weak D call TRBD2 (6 bases). CDR1 is MNHEY and CDR2 is SVGAGI in the germline V gene. The V gene lost 0 bases and the J gene lost 5 bases, with 7 bases spanning the gap. The length of the CDR3 is 13 residues. The CDR3: CASSYSGGETQYF. DNA of the CDR3: TGTGCCAGCAGTTACTCCGGAGGGGAGACCCAGTACTTC.

The genes are TRBV29-1 and TRBJ1-5, with 9 bases that match TRBD1. The length of the CDR3 is 13 residues. Germline CDR1 and CDR2: SQVTM and ANQGSEA. The J segment lost 7 bases and the V segment lost 4 bases, leaving 5 bases of the junction unmatched. The CDR3 loop is CSVAGQGGQPQHF. The CDR3, as DNA: TGCAGCGTTGCGGGACAGGGCGGCCAGCCCCAGCATTTT.

As concerns this clone: Germline and junction disagree at one end, which may indicate a read error. V usage is TRBV29-1 and J usage is TRBJ2-1; weak D call: TRBD1 (5 bases). Germline lookup yields CDR1 SQVTM and CDR2 ANQGSEA. The CDR3 runs to 11 residues. CDR3 DNA: TGCAGCGTTGAAGCGGACAATAAGCAGTTCTTC. Translated: CSVEADNKQFF.

This chain uses TRBV29-1 with TRBJ2-3; 8 bases line up with TRBD2. The CDR3 length is 15 residues. The V and J ends lost 5 bases and 0 bases, in that order; junction bases with no gene match: 7. From germline, CDR1 is SQVTM and CDR2 ANQGSEA. CDR3 bases: TGCAGCGTTCAGGTACTAGCGGATAGCACAGATACGCAGTATTTT. Translating it yields CSVQVLADSTDTQYF.

This sequence joins TRBV7-3 and TRBJ2-1, with 8 bases fitting TRBD2. V trimming: 6 bases; J trimming: 4 bases; junction bases outside the gene matches: 8. The CDR3 is 15 residues long. Germline CDR1 reads SGHTA; CDR2 reads FQGTGA. The CDR3 sequence: CASRAAGGRYNEQFF. The CDR3 nucleotides are TGTGCCAGCAGGGCCGCGGGGGGCCGATACAATGAGCAGTTCTTC.

The rearrangement links TRBV4-2 to TRBJ2-2; 8 bases are a match to TRBD2. In germline, CDR1 is LGHNA, CDR2 YNFKEQ. The CDR3 contains 17 residues. V lost 0 bases and J lost 6; bases outside the gene matches: 9. CDR3 region: CASSQDPSGSLSGELFF. The DNA for the CDR3 is TGTGCCAGCAGCCAAGATCCCAGCGGGAGCCTCTCCGGGGAGCTGTTTTTT.

V usage is TRBV9 and J usage is TRBJ2-3, with D hard to call. Trimming pared 0 bases from V and 6 bases from J, leaving 5 bases between. Germline CDR1 SGDLS, CDR2 YYNGEE. The CDR3 contains 12 residues. The CDR3 DNA reads TGTGCCAGCAGCGTAGAGACGGATACGCAGTATTTT. This gives the protein CASSVETDTQYF. The entire variable domain, with the rest obtained from reference TRBV9 and TRBJ2-3, is as follows: DSGVTQTPKHLITATGQRVTLRCSPRSGDLSVYWYQQSLDQGLQFLIQYYNGEERAKGNILERFSAQQFPDLHSELNLSSLELGDSALYFCASSVETDTQYFGPGTRLTVL.

This sequence joins TRBV29-1 and TRBJ2-7; 9 bases are a match to TRBD2. The CDR3 extends over 11 amino acids. In germline, CDR1 is SQVTM, CDR2 ANQGSEA. V shed 6 bases, J shed 7 bases, and the junction held 4 bases outside the gene matches. This CDR3 reads CSVAGGPEQYF. DNA of the CDR3: TGCAGCGTGGCGGGGGGGCCGGAGCAGTACTTC.

This clone has just a few counts. This chain joins TRBV29-1 and TRBJ1-1; 7 bases map to TRBD1. The trim removed 7 bases at V and 0 bases at J, leaving 5 bases unmatched. From germline, CDR1 is SQVTM and CDR2 ANQGSEA. The CDR3 sequence is 13 residues long. The CDR3 DNA reads TGCAGCGGGACGGGACAGATGAACACTGAAGCTTTCTTT. Amino acid sequence: CSGTGQMNTEAFF.